The sequence of this TCR beta chain was determined in a study of blood T cells in healthy people across ages. Study-wide results and caveats: With unsorted PBMCs, a conclusive comparison of naive versus antigen-experienced cells was not possible.

Germline V gene data show CDR1 as SGHTA and CDR2 as FQGNSA. Trimming removed 2 bases at V and 3 bases at J, with 13 bases between. This CDR3 region has 15 residues. The authors ran a second PCR of roughly 6 to 12 cycles using a sample-barcoded 5' primer and a J-beta primer mix. MiXCR was run by TCRdb on the 5' RACE reads, yielding one entry per CDR3 protein. The sample lists 550,000 to 700,000 distinct CDR3 sequences, 27% seen once, with roughly 20% in the top ten. The table lists this clonotype with a few counts. Its antigen is not known. The TCR was taken from a woman in her sixties or seventies in good health. Sequencing was performed on blood. The chain carries TRBV7-2 and TRBJ1-2, with a weak D call TRBD1 (5 bases). CDR3 DNA: TGTGCCAGCAGCTTAAGCGCCGCCAGGGACTATGGCTACACCTTC. Translation gives CASSLSAARDYGYTF.